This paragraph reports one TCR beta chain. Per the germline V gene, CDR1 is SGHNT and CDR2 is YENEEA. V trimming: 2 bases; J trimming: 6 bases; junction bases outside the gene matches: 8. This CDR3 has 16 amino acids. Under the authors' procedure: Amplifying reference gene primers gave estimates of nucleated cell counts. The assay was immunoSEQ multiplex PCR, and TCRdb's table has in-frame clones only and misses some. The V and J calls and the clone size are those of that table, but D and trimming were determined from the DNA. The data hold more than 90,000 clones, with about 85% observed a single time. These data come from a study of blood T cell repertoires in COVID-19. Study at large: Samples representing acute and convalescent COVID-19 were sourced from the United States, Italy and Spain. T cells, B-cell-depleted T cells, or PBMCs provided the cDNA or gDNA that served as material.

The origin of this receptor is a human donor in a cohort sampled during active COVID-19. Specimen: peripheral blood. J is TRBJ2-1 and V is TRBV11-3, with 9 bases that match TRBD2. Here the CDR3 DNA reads TGTGCCAGCAGCTTATATAGCGGGAGTCACAGCAATGAGCAGTTCTTC. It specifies CASSLYSGSHSNEQFF.